Listed below are T cell receptor beta chains from one sample, sequenced in a study of T cell responses to AZD1222 COVID-19 vaccine. The protocol was immunoSEQ multiplex PCR, while the TCRdb copy is restricted to in-frame clones and leaves out a portion. This table holds some 140,000 clones, about 93% found once. The sample in question was peripheral blood, obtained on day 0 of AZD1222 vaccination. The receptors shown here come from an adult in good health. CDR3s include the opening cysteine and the closing phenylalanine or tryptophan. Fields, in order: V gene, clone size, J gene, CDR3 protein. Expanded clones are given a class, and other clones once, few, many or no size at all.

TRBV5-1	.	TRBJ1-6	CASKGSVGTNNSPLHF
TRBV18	.	TRBJ2-2	CASSPLIGRVEAGELFF
TRBV5-1	.	TRBJ2-5	CASSSRLGTPQETQYF
TRBV7-9	.	TRBJ2-4	CASSLGGLAGGPDIQYF
TRBV6-2/TRBV6-3	.	TRBJ1-2	CASSRQGNYGYTF
TRBV7-8	many	TRBJ2-7	CASSVGQSYEQYF
TRBV14	.	TRBJ2-1	CASSQDRRGGTYNEQFF
TRBV6-5	.	TRBJ1-1	CASTPPNREAFF
TRBV2	.	TRBJ1-1	CASSDSDGNTEAFF
TRBV27	.	TRBJ1-1	CASSLRGSTEAFF
TRBV7-3	.	TRBJ1-1	CASSPGPNTEAFF
TRBV5-4	.	TRBJ2-2	CASSGFSGGKGELFF
TRBV19	.	TRBJ2-2	CASSIARGNTGELFF
TRBV19	.	TRBJ1-1	CASSIEGDTEAFF
TRBV5-4	.	TRBJ1-2	CASSLGDSTNYGYTF
TRBV28	.	TRBJ2-5	CASSLGGQETQYF
TRBV11-1	.	TRBJ2-5	CASSGQREKETQYF
TRBV27	.	TRBJ1-5	CASSSPGQGNQPQHF
TRBV7-8	.	TRBJ2-1	CASSLSVAGLYNEQFF
TRBV19	.	TRBJ1-1	CASSSQTGRTEAFF
TRBV6-5	once	TRBJ2-2	CASQARAGTGELFF
TRBV30	.	TRBJ1-4	CACRQATNEKLFF
TRBV30	.	TRBJ1-1	CAWSVQREAFF
TRBV4-1	.	TRBJ1-2	CASSPDSFYGYTF
TRBV19	.	TRBJ1-5	CASTIGGASNQPQHF
TRBV5-1	.	TRBJ1-4	CASTPEAGDEKLFF
TRBV25-1	many	TRBJ1-3	CASRWGREHSGNTIYF
TRBV30	.	TRBJ2-5	CAWSGGTGLGETQYF
TRBV9	.	TRBJ1-1	CASSDPTGNTEAFF